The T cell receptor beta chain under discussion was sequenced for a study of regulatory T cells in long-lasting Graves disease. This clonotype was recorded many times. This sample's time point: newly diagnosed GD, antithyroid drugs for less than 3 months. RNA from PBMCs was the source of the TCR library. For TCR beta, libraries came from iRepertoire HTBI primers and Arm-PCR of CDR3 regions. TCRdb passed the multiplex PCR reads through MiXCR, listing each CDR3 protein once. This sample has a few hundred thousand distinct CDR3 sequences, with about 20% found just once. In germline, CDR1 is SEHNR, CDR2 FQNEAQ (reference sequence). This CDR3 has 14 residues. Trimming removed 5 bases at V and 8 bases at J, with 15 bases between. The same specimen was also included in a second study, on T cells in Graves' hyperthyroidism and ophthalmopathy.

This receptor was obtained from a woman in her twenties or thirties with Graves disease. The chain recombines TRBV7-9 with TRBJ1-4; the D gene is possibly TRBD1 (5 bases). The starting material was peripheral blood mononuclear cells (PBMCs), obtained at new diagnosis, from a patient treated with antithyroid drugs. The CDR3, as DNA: TGTGCCAGCAGCGCTGTGGGGGATAGGGAAAAACTGTTTTTT. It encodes CASSAVGDREKLFF.